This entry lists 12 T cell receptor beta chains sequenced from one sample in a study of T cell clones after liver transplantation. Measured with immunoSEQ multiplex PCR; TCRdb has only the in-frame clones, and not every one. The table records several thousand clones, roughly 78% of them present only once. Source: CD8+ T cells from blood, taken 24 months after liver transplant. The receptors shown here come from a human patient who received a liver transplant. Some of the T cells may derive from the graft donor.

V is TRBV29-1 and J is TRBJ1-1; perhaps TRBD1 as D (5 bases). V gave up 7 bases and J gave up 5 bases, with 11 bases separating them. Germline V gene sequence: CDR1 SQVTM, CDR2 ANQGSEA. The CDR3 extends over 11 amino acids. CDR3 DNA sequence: TGCAGCGGTGGGGGTGGGACTGAAGCTTTCTTT. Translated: CSGGGGTEAFF.

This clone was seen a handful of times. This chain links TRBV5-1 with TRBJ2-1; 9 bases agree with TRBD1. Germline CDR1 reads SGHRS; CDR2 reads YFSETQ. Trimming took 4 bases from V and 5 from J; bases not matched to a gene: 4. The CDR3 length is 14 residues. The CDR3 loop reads CASSPWTGDNEQFF. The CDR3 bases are TGCGCCAGCAGCCCGTGGACAGGGGACAATGAGCAGTTCTTC.

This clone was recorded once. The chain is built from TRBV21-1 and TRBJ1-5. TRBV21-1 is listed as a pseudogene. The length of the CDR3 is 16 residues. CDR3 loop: CASSQAVKDSNQPQHF. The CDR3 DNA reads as TGTGCCAGCAGCCAGGCGGTCAAAGATAGCAATCAGCCCCAGCATTTT.

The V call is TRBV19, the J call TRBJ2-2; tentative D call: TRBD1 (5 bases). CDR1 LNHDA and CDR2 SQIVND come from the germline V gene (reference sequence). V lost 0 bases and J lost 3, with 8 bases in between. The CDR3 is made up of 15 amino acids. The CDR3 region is CASSIEGPYTGELFF. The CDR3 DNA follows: TGTGCCAGTAGTATAGAGGGGCCTTACACCGGGGAGCTGTTTTTT.

The CDR3 here is CASSPPASGSGDTQYF. CDR3 nucleotide sequence: TGTGCCAGCTCACCTCCCGCTAGCGGGAGCGGGGATACGCAGTATTTT. The chain is built from TRBV18 and TRBJ2-3, with 10 bases matching TRBD2. V was pared by 3 bases and J by 6 bases, with 9 bases of the junction left unmatched. The CDR3 totals 16 residues. Looked up from germline, CDR1 is KGHSH and CDR2 is LQKENI.

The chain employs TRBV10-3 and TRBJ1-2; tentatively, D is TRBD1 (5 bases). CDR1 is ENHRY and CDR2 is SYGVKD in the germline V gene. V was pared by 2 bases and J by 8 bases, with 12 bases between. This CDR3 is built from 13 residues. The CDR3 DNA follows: TGTGCCATCAGTGAGGCGGGGCCCGACGGCTACACCTTC. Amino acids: CAISEAGPDGYTF.

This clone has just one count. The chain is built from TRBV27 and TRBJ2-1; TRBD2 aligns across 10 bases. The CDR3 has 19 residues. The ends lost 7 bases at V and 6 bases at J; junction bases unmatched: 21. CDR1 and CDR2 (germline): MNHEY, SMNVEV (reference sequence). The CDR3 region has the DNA TGTGCCAGCACCGAACTCCCGGGACTAGCGATAGGGATGATCAATGAGCAGTTCTTC. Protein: CASTELPGLAIGMINEQFF.

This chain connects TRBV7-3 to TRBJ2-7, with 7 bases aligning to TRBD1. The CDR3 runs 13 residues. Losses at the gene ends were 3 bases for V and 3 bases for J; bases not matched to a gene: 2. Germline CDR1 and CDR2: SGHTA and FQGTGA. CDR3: CASSLGQLYEQYF. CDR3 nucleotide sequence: TGTGCCAGCAGCTTGGGACAGCTCTACGAGCAGTACTTC.

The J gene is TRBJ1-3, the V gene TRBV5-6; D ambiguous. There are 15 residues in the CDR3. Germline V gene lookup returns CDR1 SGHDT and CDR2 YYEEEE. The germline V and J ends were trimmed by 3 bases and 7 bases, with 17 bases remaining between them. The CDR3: CASSSGSQVWNTIYF. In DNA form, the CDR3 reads TGTGCCAGCAGCTCGGGCAGTCAAGTGTGGAACACCATATATTTT.

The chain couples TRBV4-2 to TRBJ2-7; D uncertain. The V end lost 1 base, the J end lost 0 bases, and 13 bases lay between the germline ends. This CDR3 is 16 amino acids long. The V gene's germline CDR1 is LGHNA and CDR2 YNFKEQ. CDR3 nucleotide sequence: TGTGCCAGCAGCCAAGGACACAGTGTTAGCTCCTACGAGCAGTACTTC. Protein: CASSQGHSVSSYEQYF.

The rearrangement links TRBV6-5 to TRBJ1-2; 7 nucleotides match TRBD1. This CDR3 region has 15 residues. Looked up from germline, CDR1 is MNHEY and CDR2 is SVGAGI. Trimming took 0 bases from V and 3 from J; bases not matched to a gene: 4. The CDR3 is CASSYSRDSHYGYTF. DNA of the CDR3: TGTGCCAGCAGTTACTCCCGGGACAGTCACTATGGCTACACCTTC.

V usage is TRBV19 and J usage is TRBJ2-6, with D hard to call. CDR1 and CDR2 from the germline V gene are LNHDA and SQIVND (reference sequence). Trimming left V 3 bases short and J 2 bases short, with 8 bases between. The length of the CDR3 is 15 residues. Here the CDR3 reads CASSISITGANVLTF. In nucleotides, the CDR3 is TGTGCCAGTAGTATTTCAATAACTGGGGCCAACGTCCTGACTTTC.